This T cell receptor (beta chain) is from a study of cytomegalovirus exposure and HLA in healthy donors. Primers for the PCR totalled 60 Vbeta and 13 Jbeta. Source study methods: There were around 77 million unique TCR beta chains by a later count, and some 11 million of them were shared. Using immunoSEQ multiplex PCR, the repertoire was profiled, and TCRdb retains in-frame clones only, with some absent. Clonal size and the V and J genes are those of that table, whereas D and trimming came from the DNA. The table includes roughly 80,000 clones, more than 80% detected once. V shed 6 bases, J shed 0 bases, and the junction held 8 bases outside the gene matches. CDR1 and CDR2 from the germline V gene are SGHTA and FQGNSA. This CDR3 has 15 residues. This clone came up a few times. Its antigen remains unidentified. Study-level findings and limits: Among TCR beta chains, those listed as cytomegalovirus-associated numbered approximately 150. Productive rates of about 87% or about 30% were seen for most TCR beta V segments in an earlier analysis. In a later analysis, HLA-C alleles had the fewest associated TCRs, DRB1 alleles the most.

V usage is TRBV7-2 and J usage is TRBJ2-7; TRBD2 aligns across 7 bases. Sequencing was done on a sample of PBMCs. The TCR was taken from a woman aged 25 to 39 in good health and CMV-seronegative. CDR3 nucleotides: TGTGCCAGCAGTCCCAGCGGGAAGAGCTCCTACGAGCAGTACTTC. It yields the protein CASSPSGKSSYEQYF. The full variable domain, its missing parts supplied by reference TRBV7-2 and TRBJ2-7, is GAGVSQSPSNKVTEKGKDVELRCDPISGHTALYWYRQSLGQGLEFLIYFQGNSAPDKSGLPSDRFSAERTGGSVSTLTIQRTQQEDSAVYLCASSPSGKSSYEQYFGPGTRLTVT.